The subject of this entry is one T cell receptor beta chain. Assay used: immunoSEQ multiplex PCR; TCRdb lists only in-frame clones, some missing. Of tens of thousands of clones in the sample, around 97% were seen once. This specimen comes from a study of technical replicates of blood from a handful of donors. Trimming cost V 2 bases and J 0 bases, with 12 bases left between them. This CDR3 is built from 16 residues. Per the germline V gene, CDR1 is SGDLS and CDR2 is YYNGEE. Sequenced sample: T cells isolated from PBMCs. The chain employs TRBV9 and TRBJ2-1; perhaps TRBD1 as D (7 bases). This TCR derives from a human donor in good health. CDR3 loop: CASSVSGGTSYNEQFF. Here the CDR3 DNA reads TGTGCCAGCAGCGTTTCAGGGGGGACCTCCTACAATGAGCAGTTCTTC. Based on the CDR3 plus reference TRBV9 and TRBJ2-1, the full variable domain is DSGVTQTPKHLITATGQRVTLRCSPRSGDLSVYWYQQSLDQGLQFLIQYYNGEERAKGNILERFSAQQFPDLHSELNLSSLELGDSALYFCASSVSGGTSYNEQFFGPGTRLTVL.